This TCR beta chain appears in the sequencing data of a study of response to subunit inactivated influenza vaccine. TCRdb recomputed calls from the RT-PCR reads with MiXCR, one row per CDR3 protein. The sample holds around 530,000 distinct CDR3 sequences; 12% are singletons and the top ten take about 10%. In this sample, this clonotype turned up many times. Its antigen remains unidentified. The CDR3 is 14 amino acids. V shed 1 base, J shed 3 bases, and the junction held 3 bases outside the gene matches. Germline assignment: CDR1 SGHDN and CDR2 FVKESK. Whole-study results and caveats: Only a handful of new T cells, the authors suggested, are recruited with each seasonal influenza vaccination.

Sequencing was performed on PBMCs from blood, taken on the day of vaccination. The rearrangement uses TRBV14 and TRBJ2-7; TRBD1 matches at 7 bases. The sequence derives from a man in his forties or fifties who received an inactivated influenza vaccine. The CDR3 coding sequence is TGTGCCAGCAGCCAAGGAGGGGACAGCTACGAGCAGTACTTC. Amino acid sequence: CASSQGGDSYEQYF. Using reference TRBV14 and TRBJ2-7 for the parts outside the CDR3, the full variable domain is EAGVTQFPSHSVIEKGQTVTLRCDPISGHDNLYWYRRVMGKEIKFLLHFVKESKQDESGMPNNRFLAERTGGTYSTLKVQPAELEDSGVYFCASSQGGDSYEQYFGPGTRLTVT.